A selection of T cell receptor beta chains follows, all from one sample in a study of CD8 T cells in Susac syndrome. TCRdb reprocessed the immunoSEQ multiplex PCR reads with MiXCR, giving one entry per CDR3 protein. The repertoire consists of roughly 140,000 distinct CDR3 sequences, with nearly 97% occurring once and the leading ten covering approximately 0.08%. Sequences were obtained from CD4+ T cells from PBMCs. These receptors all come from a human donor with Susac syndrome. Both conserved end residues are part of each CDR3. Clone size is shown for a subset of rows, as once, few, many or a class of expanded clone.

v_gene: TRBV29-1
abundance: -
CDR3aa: CSVARGREDTQYF

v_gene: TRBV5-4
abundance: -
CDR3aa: CASSPAGVRNEQFF

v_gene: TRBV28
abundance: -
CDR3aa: CASSFAVRAAGYTF

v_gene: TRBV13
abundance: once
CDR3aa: CASGGASSGANVLTF

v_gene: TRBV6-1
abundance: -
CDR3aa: CASSEVWAGGRGYTF

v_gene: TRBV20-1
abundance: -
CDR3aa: CSAVTREALNEKLFF

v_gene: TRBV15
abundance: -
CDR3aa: CATRASGRLDEQYF

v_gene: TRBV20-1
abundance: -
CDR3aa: CSARDSASYNEQFF

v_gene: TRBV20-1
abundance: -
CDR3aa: CSARNSGRVSNEQFF

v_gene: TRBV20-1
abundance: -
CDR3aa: CSARMTSGGALEQYF

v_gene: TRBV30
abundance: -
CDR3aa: CAWSSTPPSRETQYF

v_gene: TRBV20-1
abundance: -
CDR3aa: CSAVGTRDEQFF

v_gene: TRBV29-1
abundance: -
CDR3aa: CSVEDPTDKSYGYTF

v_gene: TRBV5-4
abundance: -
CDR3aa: CASSSVELTDTQYF

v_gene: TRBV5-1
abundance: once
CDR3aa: CASSLDTGFDEQYF

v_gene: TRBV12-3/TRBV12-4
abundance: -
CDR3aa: CASSPDSMREAFF

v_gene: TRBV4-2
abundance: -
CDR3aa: CASSQDRGAGVSTTDTQYF